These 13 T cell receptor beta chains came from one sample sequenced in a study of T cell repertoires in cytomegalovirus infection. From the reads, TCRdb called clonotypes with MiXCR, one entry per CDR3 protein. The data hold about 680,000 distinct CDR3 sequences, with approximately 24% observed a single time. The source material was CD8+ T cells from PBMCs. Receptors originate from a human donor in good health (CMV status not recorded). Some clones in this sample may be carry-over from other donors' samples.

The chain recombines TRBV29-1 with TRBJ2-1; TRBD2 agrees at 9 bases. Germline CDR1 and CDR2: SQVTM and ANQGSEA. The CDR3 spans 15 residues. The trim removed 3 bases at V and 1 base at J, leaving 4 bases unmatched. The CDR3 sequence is CSVEGSGGSYNEQFF. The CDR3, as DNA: TGCAGCGTTGAGGGTAGCGGGGGTTCCTACAATGAGCAGTTCTTC.

Here the CDR3 reads CASSAEPPGANVLTF. The CDR3 DNA sequence: TGTGCCAGCAGCGCCGAACCCCCTGGGGCCAACGTCCTGACTTTC. The chain uses TRBV5-6 and TRBJ2-6, with D unresolved. CDR3 length equals 15 residues. Trimming cost V 4 bases and J 2 bases, with 10 bases left between them. CDR1 and CDR2 (germline): SGHDT, YYEEEE.

The chain's CDR3 is CASSYSDSYTEAFF. The CDR3 DNA follows: TGTGCCAGCAGTTACTCGGACAGCTACACTGAAGCTTTCTTT. The rearrangement joins TRBV6-5 to TRBJ1-1, with TRBD1 as a possible D gene (6 bases). Germline CDR1 is MNHEY and CDR2 is SVGAGI. Trimming removed 0 bases at V and 3 bases at J, with 8 bases between. CDR3 length equals 14 residues.

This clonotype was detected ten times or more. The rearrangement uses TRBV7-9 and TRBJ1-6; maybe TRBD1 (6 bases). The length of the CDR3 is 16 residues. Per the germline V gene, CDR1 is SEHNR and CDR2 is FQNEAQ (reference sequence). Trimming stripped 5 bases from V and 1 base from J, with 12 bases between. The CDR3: CASSIDRPSYNSPLHF. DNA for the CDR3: TGTGCCAGCAGCATCGACAGGCCGTCCTATAATTCACCCCTCCACTTT.

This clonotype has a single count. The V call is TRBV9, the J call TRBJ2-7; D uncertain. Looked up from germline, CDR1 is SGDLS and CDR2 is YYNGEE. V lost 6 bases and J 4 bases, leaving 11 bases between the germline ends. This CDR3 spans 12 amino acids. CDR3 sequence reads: CASTNDGYEQYF. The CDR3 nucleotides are TGTGCCAGCACCAACGACGGTTACGAGCAGTACTTC. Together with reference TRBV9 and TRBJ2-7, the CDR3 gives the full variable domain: DSGVTQTPKHLITATGQRVTLRCSPRSGDLSVYWYQQSLDQGLQFLIQYYNGEERAKGNILERFSAQQFPDLHSELNLSSLELGDSALYFCASTNDGYEQYFGPGTRLTVT.

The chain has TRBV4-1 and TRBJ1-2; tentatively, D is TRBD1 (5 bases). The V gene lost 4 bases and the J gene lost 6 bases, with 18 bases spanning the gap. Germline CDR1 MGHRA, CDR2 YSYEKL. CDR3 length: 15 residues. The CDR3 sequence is CASSPHHAGNDGYTF. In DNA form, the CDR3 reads TGCGCCAGCAGCCCCCACCACGCAGGGAATGATGGCTACACCTTC.

The CDR3 region is CASSRQGGPSGELFF. CDR3 bases: TGTGCCAGCAGTCGCCAAGGGGGACCATCGGGGGAGCTGTTTTTT. The J gene is TRBJ2-2, the V gene TRBV27; tentative D call: TRBD1 (6 bases). Germline assignment: CDR1 MNHEY and CDR2 SMNVEV (reference sequence). The CDR3 runs to 15 residues. V lost 5 bases, J lost 8 bases, and 18 bases lay in between.

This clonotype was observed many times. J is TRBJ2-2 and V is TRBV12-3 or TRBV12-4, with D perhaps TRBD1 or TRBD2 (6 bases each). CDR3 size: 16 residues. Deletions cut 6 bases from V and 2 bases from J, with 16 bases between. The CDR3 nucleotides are TGTGCCAGCAGCAGCTGGAGGGGGATAAACACCGGGGAGCTGTTTTTT. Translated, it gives CASSSWRGINTGELFF.

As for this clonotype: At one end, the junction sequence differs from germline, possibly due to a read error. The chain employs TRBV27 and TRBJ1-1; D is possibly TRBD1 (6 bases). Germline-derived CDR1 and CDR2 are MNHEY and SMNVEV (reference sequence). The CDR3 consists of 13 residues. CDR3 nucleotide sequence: TGTGCCAGCTGCACAGGGCTGAACACTAAAGCTTTCTTT. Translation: CASCTGLNTKAFF.

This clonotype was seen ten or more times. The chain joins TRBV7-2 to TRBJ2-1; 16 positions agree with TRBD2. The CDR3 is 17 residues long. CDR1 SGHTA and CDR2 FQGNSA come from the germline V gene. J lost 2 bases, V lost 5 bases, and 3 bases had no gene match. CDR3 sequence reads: CASSPGTSGGAYNEQFF. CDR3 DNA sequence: TGTGCCAGCAGCCCCGGGACTAGCGGGGGGGCCTACAATGAGCAGTTCTTC.

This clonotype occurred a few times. CDR3 loop: CASSGPGRETQYF. DNA of the CDR3: TGTGCCAGCTCAGGACCCGGCCGCGAGACCCAGTACTTC. The chain has TRBV11-3 and TRBJ2-5; D is ambiguous. The germline gives CDR1 SGHNT, CDR2 YENEEA. The V and J ends lost 8 bases and 5 bases respectively, with 15 bases between them. The CDR3 extends over 13 amino acids. Using reference TRBV11-3 and TRBJ2-5 for the parts outside the CDR3, the full variable domain is EAGVVQSPRYKIIEKKQPVAFWCNPISGHNTLYWYLQNLGQGPELLIRYENEEAVDDSQLPKDRFSAERLKGVDSTLKIQPAELGDSAVYLCASSGPGRETQYFGPGTRLLVL.

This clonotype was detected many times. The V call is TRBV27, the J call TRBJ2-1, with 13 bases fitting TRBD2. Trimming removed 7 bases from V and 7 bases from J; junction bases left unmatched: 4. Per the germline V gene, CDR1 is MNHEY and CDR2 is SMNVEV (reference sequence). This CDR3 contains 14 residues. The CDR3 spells CASNPGLAGNEQFF. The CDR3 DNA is TGTGCCAGCAACCCGGGACTAGCGGGGAATGAGCAGTTCTTC.

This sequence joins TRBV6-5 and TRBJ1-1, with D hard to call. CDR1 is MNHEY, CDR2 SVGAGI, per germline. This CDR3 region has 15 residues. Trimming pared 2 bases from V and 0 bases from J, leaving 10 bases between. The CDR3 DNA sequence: TGTGCCAGCAGTTACGATTCGGCAGTGAACACTGAAGCTTTCTTT. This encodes CASSYDSAVNTEAFF.